What follows are 22 T cell receptor beta chains derived from one specimen sequenced in a study of graft-versus-host responses after intestinal transplantation. Measured with immunoSEQ multiplex PCR; TCRdb has only the in-frame clones, and not every one. The sample records 18,000 or so clones, over 90% being singletons. The sample in question was PBMCs, obtained 23 days after intestinal transplant. Receptors were obtained from a human patient who received an intestinal transplant, so some T cells may come from the graft donor.

V gene TRBV28 combines with J gene TRBJ2-3, with D unclear. The ends were cut back, 1 base at V and 0 bases at J, with 8 bases in the middle. Germline V gives CDR1 MDHEN, CDR2 SYDVKM. The CDR3 totals 15 residues. CDR3 in amino acids: CASSLSGRSTDTQYF. DNA of the CDR3: TGTGCCAGCAGTTTATCGGGCAGAAGCACAGATACGCAGTATTTT.

The chain carries TRBV4-1 and TRBJ2-3, with 7 bases identical to TRBD1. Germline CDR1 is MGHRA and CDR2 is YSYEKL. The CDR3 spans 12 residues. V was pared by 6 bases and J by 3 bases, with 0 bases of the junction left unmatched. CDR3: CASRQGTDTQYF. The CDR3 nucleotides are TGCGCCAGCAGACAGGGGACAGATACGCAGTATTTT.

V gene TRBV6-1 combines with J gene TRBJ1-1, with D perhaps matching TRBD1 (6 bases). From germline, CDR1 is MNHNS and CDR2 SASEGT. The CDR3 spans 16 residues. The V end lost 3 bases, the J end lost 0 bases, and 14 bases lay between the germline ends. CDR3 in amino acids: CASSDRDTFMNTEAFF. CDR3 in DNA: TGTGCCAGCAGTGACCGGGACACTTTCATGAACACTGAAGCTTTCTTT.

CDR3 loop: CASSLPPADEQFF. CDR3 DNA sequence: TGTGCCAGCAGCTTACCCCCCGCGGATGAGCAGTTCTTC. The chain recombines TRBV13 with TRBJ2-1; D unresolved. Germline CDR1 is PRHDT and CDR2 is FYEKMQ (reference sequence). The length of the CDR3 is 13 residues. Trimming shortened V by 2 bases and J by 8 bases, and 10 bases separated the two germline ends.

The genes are TRBV6-5 and TRBJ2-7; 8 bases line up with TRBD2. This CDR3 contains 14 residues. From germline, CDR1 is MNHEY and CDR2 SVGAGI. With 5 bases clipped from V and 0 bases from J, the junction kept 3 bases outside the gene matches. The CDR3 reads CASSATSGSYEQYF. In DNA, the CDR3 is TGTGCCAGCAGTGCTACTAGCGGCTCCTACGAGCAGTACTTC.

This chain links TRBV27 with TRBJ2-7; possible D gene TRBD1, 7 bases. Trimming took off 2 bases at V and 6 bases at J, with 14 bases between the two ends. Germline V lookup: CDR1 MNHEY, CDR2 SMNVEV (reference sequence). The CDR3 is 14 amino acids. As DNA, the CDR3 is TGTGCCAGCAGTTTAACCGGAGGGGGCGGCGAGCAGTACTTC. Protein: CASSLTGGGGEQYF.

The chain employs TRBV11-3 and TRBJ2-7; 10 nucleotides align to TRBD2. CDR1 is SGHNT and CDR2 is YENEEA in the germline V gene. V was clipped by 0 bases and J by 0 bases; unmatched bases: 8. The CDR3 is made up of 18 amino acids. CDR3 DNA: TGTGCCAGCAGCTTAGAACAAGCGGGAGGGCCCCTCTCCTACGAGCAGTACTTC. It encodes CASSLEQAGGPLSYEQYF. Full variable domain (missing parts from reference TRBV11-3 and TRBJ2-7): EAGVVQSPRYKIIEKKQPVAFWCNPISGHNTLYWYLQNLGQGPELLIRYENEEAVDDSQLPKDRFSAERLKGVDSTLKIQPAELGDSAVYLCASSLEQAGGPLSYEQYFGPGTRLTVT.

The genes are TRBV2 and TRBJ2-7, with 8 nucleotides matching TRBD2. V was pared by 3 bases and J by 3 bases, with 10 bases of the junction left unmatched. Looked up from germline, CDR1 is SNHLY and CDR2 is FYNNEI. This CDR3 has 16 amino acids. CDR3 DNA: TGTGCCAGCAGTGATCCCCCCCGGGAGGGCATCTACGAGCAGTACTTC. The encoded protein is CASSDPPREGIYEQYF.

The rearrangement links TRBV7-8 to TRBJ2-7, with 11 bases identical to TRBD2. Germline V gene data show CDR1 as SGHVS and CDR2 as FQNEAQ. J was trimmed by 3 bases and V by 3 bases; bases with no gene match: 4. This CDR3 contains 15 residues. For the CDR3, the DNA is TGTGCCAGCAGCTTTAGCGGGAGGGCCTTCTACGAGCAGTACTTC. Its protein is CASSFSGRAFYEQYF.

J is TRBJ1-1 and V is TRBV7-8; D call uncertain. Germline loops: CDR1 SGHVS, CDR2 FQNEAQ. Trimming left V 1 base short and J 4 bases short, with 4 bases between. The CDR3 runs to 12 residues. The CDR3 sequence: CASSLGSTEAFF. CDR3 sequence (DNA): TGTGCCAGCAGCTTAGGGAGCACTGAAGCTTTCTTT.

The rearrangement uses TRBV5-1 and TRBJ2-1; possible D gene TRBD1, 5 bases. Trimming left V 1 base short and J 0 bases short, with 14 bases between. There are 17 residues in the CDR3. CDR1 is SGHRS and CDR2 is YFSETQ in the germline V gene. DNA for the CDR3: TGCGCCAGCAGCTTGCAGCGTGGGGCGAGCTCCTACAATGAGCAGTTCTTC. It specifies CASSLQRGASSYNEQFF.

The chain couples TRBV2 to TRBJ2-7, with 10 bases matching TRBD2. The germline V gene encodes CDR1 SNHLY and CDR2 FYNNEI. This CDR3 is 15 amino acids long. Trimming cost V 6 bases and J 3 bases; bases outside gene matches: 8. The CDR3: CASSLSSGGRYEQYF. The CDR3 region has the DNA TGTGCCAGCAGCCTCAGTAGCGGGGGGCGCTACGAGCAGTACTTC.

V gene TRBV5-1 combines with J gene TRBJ1-1; 9 bases agree with TRBD1. The CDR3 totals 17 residues. The germline V gene has CDR1 SGHRS and CDR2 YFSETQ. With 0 bases clipped from V and 2 bases from J, the junction kept 8 bases outside the gene matches. CDR3 DNA: TGCGCCAGCAGCTTGGCCTACGACAGGGGGAGTAACACTGAAGCTTTCTTT. Its translation: CASSLAYDRGSNTEAFF.

The rearrangement joins TRBV28 to TRBJ2-7; TRBD2 matches 9 bases. V dropped 3 bases and J dropped 0; count of bases not matched to a gene: 12. The CDR3 spans 18 residues. The germline CDR1 and CDR2 sequences are MDHEN and SYDVKM. The CDR3 DNA reads as TGTGCCAGCAGTTTTATGAGAGCGAGCGGGAGGATCTCCTACGAGCAGTACTTC. This sequence encodes CASSFMRASGRISYEQYF.

The V gene is TRBV6-1, the J gene TRBJ2-7; no clear D gene. The CDR3 has 14 residues. V lost 2 bases and J 2 bases, leaving 10 bases between the germline ends. The germline gives CDR1 MNHNS, CDR2 SASEGT. The CDR3 loop reads CASSENGQTYEQYF. The CDR3 region has the DNA TGTGCCAGCAGTGAAAACGGGCAGACCTACGAGCAGTACTTC.

This chain connects TRBV6-1 to TRBJ2-7, with 8 bases aligning to TRBD1. Unmatched junction bases numbered 8, after V lost 2 bases and J lost 2 bases. Germline CDR1 is MNHNS and CDR2 is SASEGT. CDR3 length: 16 residues. The CDR3 reads CASSELGQGLPYEQYF. For the CDR3, the DNA is TGTGCCAGCAGTGAACTCGGACAGGGCCTACCCTACGAGCAGTACTTC.

The rearrangement uses TRBV27 and TRBJ2-7, with no clear D. Trimming left V 3 bases short and J 6 bases short, with 12 bases between. The CDR3 extends over 13 amino acids. CDR1 MNHEY and CDR2 SMNVEV come from the germline V gene (reference sequence). The CDR3 spells CASSFGGVREQYF. The CDR3 nucleotides read TGTGCCAGCAGTTTCGGCGGAGTGCGCGAGCAGTACTTC.

For the CDR3, the DNA is TGCGCCAGCAAGACCCTTTACACTGAAGCTTTCTTT. It codes for CASKTLYTEAFF. The V and J genes are TRBV10-2 and TRBJ1-1; D is uncertain. The CDR3 has 12 amino acids. Trimming shortened V by 7 bases and J by 3 bases, and 9 bases separated the two germline ends. Looked up from germline, CDR1 is WSHSY and CDR2 is SAAADI.

The DNA for the CDR3 is TGTGCCAGCAGTGTCACAGGGAACTATGGCTACACCTTC. Translating gives CASSVTGNYGYTF. The chain has TRBV9 and TRBJ1-2, with D perhaps TRBD1 (6 bases). CDR3 length equals 13 residues. Germline V gene sequence: CDR1 SGDLS, CDR2 YYNGEE. V was pared by 5 bases and J by 2 bases, with 10 bases between.

This chain uses TRBV27 with TRBJ1-1, with TRBD1 matching over 7 bases. The V gene's germline CDR1 is MNHEY and CDR2 SMNVEV (reference sequence). The CDR3 is 19 amino acids. V trimming: 3 bases; J trimming: 0 bases; junction bases outside the gene matches: 16. The CDR3 sequence: CASSFRGGRGVRMNTEAFF. In nucleotides, the CDR3 is TGTGCCAGCAGTTTCCGGGGGGGCAGGGGGGTTCGGATGAACACTGAAGCTTTCTTT.

This chain links TRBV9 with TRBJ2-2; D is unclear. Germline CDR1 is SGDLS and CDR2 is YYNGEE. This CDR3 is built from 14 residues. Trimming took 3 bases from V and 5 from J, leaving 11 bases between them. CDR3 coding DNA: TGTGCCAGCAGCGGACCGCCGAGGACCGGGGAGCTGTTTTTT. This encodes CASSGPPRTGELFF.

The gene calls are TRBV9 and TRBJ2-3; the D call may be TRBD1 or TRBD2 (5 bases each). The V gene's germline CDR1 is SGDLS and CDR2 YYNGEE. The V and J ends lost 3 bases and 0 bases respectively, with 8 bases between them. This CDR3 contains 14 residues. The CDR3 DNA reads as TGTGCCAGCAGCGCGGGACGAAGCACAGATACGCAGTATTTT. Residues: CASSAGRSTDTQYF.